These 11 T cell receptor beta chains share one sample of origin, sequenced in a study of blood T cells in healthy people across ages. Together with a sample-barcoded 5' primer, a J-beta primer mix was included in a second PCR lasting about 7 to 11 cycles. TCRdb passed the 5' RACE reads through MiXCR, listing each CDR3 protein once. The repertoire holds over a million distinct CDR3 sequences, with almost 60% as singletons. Sequencing was carried out using blood. These receptors originate from a man younger than 35 in good health.

This chain connects TRBV3-1 to TRBJ2-4; D is possibly TRBD2 (5 bases). Germline CDR1 reads LGHDT; CDR2 reads YNNKEL (reference sequence). The CDR3 has 16 amino acids. Trimming cost V 1 base and J 0 bases, with 10 bases left between them. The DNA for the CDR3 is TGTGCCAGCAGCCAAGGGACTCGCTTAGCCAAAAACATTCAGTACTTC. Protein: CASSQGTRLAKNIQYF.

This sequence joins TRBV4-1 and TRBJ2-1; D possibly matches TRBD1 or TRBD2 (5 bases each). Looked up from germline, CDR1 is MGHRA and CDR2 is YSYEKL. The length of the CDR3 is 16 residues. V lost 1 base and J lost 7, with 17 bases in between. The CDR3 DNA is TGCGCCAGCAGCCAAGTTGTGGTGGGGGTTAAGAATGAGCAGTTCTTC. This gives the protein CASSQVVVGVKNEQFF.

The J gene is TRBJ2-7, the V gene TRBV4-1; D is uncertain. This CDR3 is built from 12 residues. V dropped 4 bases and J dropped 5 bases, with 9 bases sitting between them. Germline V gene lookup returns CDR1 MGHRA and CDR2 YSYEKL. CDR3 bases: TGCGCCAGCAGCCCAAATGGGGACGAGCAGTACTTC. It codes for CASSPNGDEQYF.

The chain joins TRBV20-1 to TRBJ2-1; a weak D match, TRBD2 (6 bases). V was trimmed by 3 bases and J by 3 bases, leaving 12 bases between them. The CDR3 contains 14 residues. The germline gives CDR1 DFQATT, CDR2 SNEGSKA (reference sequence). The CDR3 loop reads CSASIGGGYNEQFF. The DNA for the CDR3 is TGCAGTGCTAGTATCGGGGGAGGCTACAATGAGCAGTTCTTC.

This clonotype has more than one count but fewer than ten. The chain has TRBV4-2 and TRBJ2-7; D possibly corresponds to TRBD2 (6 bases). The CDR3 is 18 amino acids. The germline CDR1 and CDR2 sequences are LGHNA and YNFKEQ. V shed 4 bases and J shed 4 bases, with 26 bases lying between them. The CDR3 bases are TGTGCCAGCAGCCCTAACGGGGGTTTAGCAGGGTCCCAGTACGAGCAGTACTTC. The encoded protein is CASSPNGGLAGSQYEQYF.

This clonotype was seen only a few times. CDR3 DNA sequence: TGTGCCAGCAGTTTCAGGCCCAGGTACGAGCAGTACTTC. Translating it yields CASSFRPRYEQYF. The chain uses TRBV12-3 or TRBV12-4 and TRBJ2-7; no reliable D call. The CDR3 is made up of 13 amino acids. The V end lost 3 bases, the J end lost 4 bases, and 10 bases lay between the germline ends.

This chain joins TRBV3-1 and TRBJ1-6; TRBD1 matches 7 bases. J gave up 7 bases and V 5 bases, and 11 bases lay outside the gene matches. The CDR3 has 16 amino acids. Looked up from germline, CDR1 is LGHDT and CDR2 is YNNKEL (reference sequence). In nucleotides, the CDR3 is TGTGCCAGCAGCAACCGCCTCCGGGACAGAAATTCACCCCTCCACTTT. Translation: CASSNRLRDRNSPLHF. Combining the CDR3 with reference TRBV3-1 and TRBJ1-6 gives the whole variable domain DTAVSQTPKYLVTQMGNDKSIKCEQNLGHDTMYWYKQDSKKFLKIMFSYNNKELIINETVPNRFSPKSPDKAHLNLHINSLELGDSAVYFCASSNRLRDRNSPLHFGNGTRLTVT.

The chain combines TRBV7-2 with TRBJ2-5; D gene uncertain. The J call may be incorrect, as the DNA end agrees better with TRBJ2-7. Germline CDR1 reads SGHTA; CDR2 reads FQGNSA. This CDR3 comprises 12 residues. CDR3 sequence (DNA): TGTGCCAGCAGCTTGTTTCGAAACGAGCAGTACTTC. It codes for CASSLFRNEQYF.

J is TRBJ2-7 and V is TRBV6-1; no definite D call. Trimming removed 1 base from V and 5 bases from J, with 12 bases in between. Germline V lookup: CDR1 MNHNS, CDR2 SASEGT. This CDR3 contains 14 residues. The CDR3 loop reads CASSEDGPTNEQYF. The DNA for the CDR3 is TGTGCCAGCAGTGAAGACGGGCCCACTAACGAGCAGTACTTC.

This clonotype was counted only a few times. The chain employs TRBV27 and TRBJ2-7; possible D gene TRBD2, 5 bases. The length of the CDR3 is 15 residues. Germline V gives CDR1 MNHEY, CDR2 SMNVEV (reference sequence). Trimming cost V 3 bases and J 2 bases, with 14 bases left between them. In nucleotides, the CDR3 is TGTGCCAGCAGTTTGTTGCTGGGAGTCCCCTACGAGCAGTACTTC. This encodes CASSLLLGVPYEQYF.

The V gene is TRBV27, the J gene TRBJ2-7; 10 bases agree with TRBD1. CDR1 MNHEY and CDR2 SMNVEV come from the germline V gene (reference sequence). The V gene end was trimmed by 10 bases and the J gene end by 4 bases; junction bases not matched to a gene: 4. The CDR3 length is 12 residues. The CDR3 DNA follows: TGTGCCACGGGACAGGGGAAATACGAGCAGTACTTC. Encoded protein: CATGQGKYEQYF.